This passage covers 2 T cell receptor beta chains from one sample sequenced in a study of patients and donors after allogeneic stem cell transplantation. In TCRdb, the RT-PCR reads were re-called with MiXCR into one record per CDR3 protein. The sample shows 200,000 to 250,000 distinct CDR3 sequences, around two fifths of them seen only once. Sequencing was done on a sample of blood, either unsorted or a sorted T cell fraction (not recorded which). The receptors shown here come from a human donor who was either an allogeneic HSCT recipient or a stem cell or donor lymphocyte infusion donor (not recorded which). It is not recorded whose cells these are; they may come from a transplant donor.

The CDR3: CASSPGLAGGLGTQYF. The CDR3 region has the DNA TGTGCCAGCAGCCCAGGACTAGCGGGGGGCTTAGGGACCCAGTACTTC. This rearrangement joins TRBV7-3 to TRBJ2-5; 14 positions match TRBD2. The CDR3 contains 16 residues. V shed 5 bases and J 7 bases; nucleotides not matched to a gene: 9. CDR1 is SGHTA and CDR2 is FQGTGA in the germline V gene. Full variable domain (rest looked up from reference TRBV7-3 and TRBJ2-5): GAGVSQTPSNKVTEKGKYVELRCDPISGHTALYWYRQSLGQGPEFLIYFQGTGAADDSGLPNDRFFAVRPEGSVSTLKIQRTERGDSAVYLCASSPGLAGGLGTQYFGPGTRLLVL.

This chain links TRBV12-3 or TRBV12-4 with TRBJ2-1; no definite D call. Deletions cut 6 bases from V and 1 base from J, with 13 bases between. The CDR3 runs 15 residues. The chain's CDR3 is CASRPPVGSYNEQFF. Written as DNA, the CDR3 is TGTGCCAGCAGGCCCCCCGTAGGGTCCTACAATGAGCAGTTCTTC.